These 10 T cell receptor beta chains originate from one sample sequenced in a study of cytomegalovirus exposure and HLA in healthy donors. In the PCR, 60 Vbeta and 13 Jbeta primers were used. The table came from immunoSEQ multiplex PCR; TCRdb's copy has only in-frame clones and leaves some out. The top ten hold over 1% of the sample, which has about 140,000 clones, around 86% seen once. Sample: PBMCs. These TCRs come from a female donor in good health and CMV-seronegative.

This clone was seen only once. This chain joins TRBV9 and TRBJ1-1, with TRBD1 matching over 7 bases. The germline V gene encodes CDR1 SGDLS and CDR2 YYNGEE. V lost 2 bases to trimming and J lost 0 bases; unmatched junction nucleotides: 7. The CDR3 is 16 amino acids. Written as DNA, the CDR3 is TGTGCCAGCAGCGTTGGGACAGCCTTCCTGAACACTGAAGCTTTCTTT. Protein sequence: CASSVGTAFLNTEAFF.

The CDR3: CASSPGDRDQETQYF. DNA for the CDR3: TGTGCCAGCAGCCCCGGGGACAGGGACCAAGAGACCCAGTACTTC. The genes are TRBV6-1 and TRBJ2-5; 9 bases agree with TRBD1. This CDR3 is 15 amino acids long. Germline CDR1 reads MNHNS; CDR2 reads SASEGT. Trimming at V came to 6 bases and at J to 0 bases, leaving 5 bases not matched to a gene.

To note about this clone: Without the conserved terminal phenylalanine or tryptophan, this CDR3 likely stems from a read error. The limits of the CDR3 on the DNA are not certain, so only TCRdb's listed CDR3 is given. The chain couples TRBV6-6 to TRBJ1-1; whether TRBD1, the table's D call, matches the DNA was not checked. The CDR3 spans 13 residues, counting both ends. Germline CDR1 MNHNY, CDR2 SVGAGI (reference sequence). The chain's CDR3 is CASSPTLNTEALV.

The gene calls are TRBV5-1 and TRBJ1-1, with 8 bases aligning to TRBD1. Germline V lookup: CDR1 SGHRS, CDR2 YFSETQ. The CDR3 has 17 residues. The junction had 11 bases not matched to a gene; V was cut back by 0 bases and J by 4 bases. The CDR3 here is CASSLAGQAVGSTEAFF. In nucleotides, the CDR3 is TGCGCCAGCAGCTTGGCGGGACAGGCGGTAGGAAGCACTGAAGCTTTCTTT.

The chain has TRBV6-5 and TRBJ2-6; no clear D gene. Germline assignment: CDR1 MNHEY and CDR2 SVGAGI. Trimming left V 5 bases short and J 0 bases short, with 8 bases between. This CDR3 comprises 15 residues. CDR3 sequence (DNA): TGTGCCAGCAGTCTAATAAGCTCTGGGGCCAACGTCCTGACTTTC. Encoded protein: CASSLISSGANVLTF.

This chain links TRBV9 with TRBJ1-5; no firm D call. Germline V gives CDR1 SGDLS, CDR2 YYNGEE. The CDR3 contains 14 residues. V was clipped by 4 bases and J by 2 bases, with 10 bases between them. Written as DNA, the CDR3 is TGTGCCAGCAGCCAGAGGTGGCGCAATCAGCCCCAGCATTTT. Residues: CASSQRWRNQPQHF.

The rearrangement joins TRBV6-5 to TRBJ1-2, with D tentatively TRBD1 (5 bases). The V gene's germline CDR1 is MNHEY and CDR2 SVGAGI. Trimming took off 0 bases at V and 7 bases at J, with 18 bases between the two ends. CDR3 length: 16 amino acids. This CDR3 reads CASSYSAGIGNGGYTF. In DNA, the CDR3 is TGTGCCAGCAGTTACTCGGCAGGGATTGGAAACGGTGGCTACACCTTC.

The chain combines TRBV10-3 with TRBJ2-7, with 9 bases lining up with TRBD1. V lost 8 bases and J lost 3; bases outside the gene matches: 5. Germline loops: CDR1 ENHRY, CDR2 SYGVKD. CDR3 length: 13 residues. The CDR3 coding sequence is TGTGCCATCTCGGGACAGGGCTACTACGAGCAGTACTTC. Residues: CAISGQGYYEQYF.

The CDR3 nucleotides are TGTGCCAGCAGCCCACCCCCCTGGACAGGTCGGGAGACCCAGTACTTC. Protein product: CASSPPPWTGRETQYF. This rearrangement joins TRBV6-6 to TRBJ2-5; TRBD1 matches 7 bases. The CDR3 spans 16 residues. V shed 6 bases, J shed 5 bases, and the junction held 15 bases outside the gene matches. Germline loops: CDR1 MNHNY, CDR2 SVGAGI (reference sequence).

As DNA, the CDR3 is TGTGCCAGCAGCCGTACGACAAGCCGGGGCACTGAAGCTTTCTTT. Its translation: CASSRTTSRGTEAFF. The chain is built from TRBV9 and TRBJ1-1; unclear D gene. Germline V gene data show CDR1 as SGDLS and CDR2 as YYNGEE. The CDR3 covers 15 residues. Trimming stripped 4 bases from V and 4 bases from J, with 17 bases between.